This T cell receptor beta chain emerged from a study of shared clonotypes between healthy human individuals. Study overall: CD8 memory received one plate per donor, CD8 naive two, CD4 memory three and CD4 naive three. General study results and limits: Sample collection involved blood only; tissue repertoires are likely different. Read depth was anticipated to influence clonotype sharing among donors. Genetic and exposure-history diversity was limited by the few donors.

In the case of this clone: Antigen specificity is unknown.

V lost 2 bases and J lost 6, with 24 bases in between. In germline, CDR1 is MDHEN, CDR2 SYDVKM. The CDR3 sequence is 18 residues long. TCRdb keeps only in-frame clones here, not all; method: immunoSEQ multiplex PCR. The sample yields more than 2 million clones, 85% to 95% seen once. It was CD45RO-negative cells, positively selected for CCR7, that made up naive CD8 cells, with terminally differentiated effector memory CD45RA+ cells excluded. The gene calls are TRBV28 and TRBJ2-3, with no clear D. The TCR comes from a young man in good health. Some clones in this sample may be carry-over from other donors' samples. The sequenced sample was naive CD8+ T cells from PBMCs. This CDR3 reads CASSLMWTGPTGEDTQYF. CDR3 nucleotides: TGTGCCAGCAGTTTAATGTGGACGGGTCCAACCGGAGAGGATACGCAGTATTTT. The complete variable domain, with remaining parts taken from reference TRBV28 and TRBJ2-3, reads DVKVTQSSRYLVKRTGEKVFLECVQDMDHENMFWYRQDPGLGLRLIYFSYDVKMKEKGDIPEGYSVSREKKERFSLILESASTNQTSMYLCASSLMWTGPTGEDTQYFGPGTRLTVL.